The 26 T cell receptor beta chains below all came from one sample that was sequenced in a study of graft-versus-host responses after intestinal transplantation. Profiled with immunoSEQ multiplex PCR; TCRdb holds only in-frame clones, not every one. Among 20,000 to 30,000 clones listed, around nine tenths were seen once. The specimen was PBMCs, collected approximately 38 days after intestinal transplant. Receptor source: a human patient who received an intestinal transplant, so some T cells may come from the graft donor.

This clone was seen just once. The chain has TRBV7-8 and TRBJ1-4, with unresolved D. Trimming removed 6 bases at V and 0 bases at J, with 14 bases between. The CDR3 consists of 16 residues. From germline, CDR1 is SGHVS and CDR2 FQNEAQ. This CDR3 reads CASSNHGPATNEKLFF. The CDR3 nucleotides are TGTGCCAGCAGTAATCATGGACCTGCAACTAATGAAAAACTGTTTTTT.

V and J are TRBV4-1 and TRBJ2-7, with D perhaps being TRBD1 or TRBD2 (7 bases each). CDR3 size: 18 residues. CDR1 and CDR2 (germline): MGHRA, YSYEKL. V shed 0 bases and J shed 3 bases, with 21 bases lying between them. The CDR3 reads CASSQEGPGGVRNYEQYF. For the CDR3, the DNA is TGCGCCAGCAGCCAAGAAGGGCCAGGGGGGGTTCGGAACTACGAGCAGTACTTC.

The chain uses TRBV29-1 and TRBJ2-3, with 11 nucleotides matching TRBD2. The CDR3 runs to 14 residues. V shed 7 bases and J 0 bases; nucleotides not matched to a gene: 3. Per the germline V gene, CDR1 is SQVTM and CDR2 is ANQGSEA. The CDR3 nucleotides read TGCAGCGGACGGACTAGCGGGAGCACAGATACGCAGTATTTT. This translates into CSGRTSGSTDTQYF.

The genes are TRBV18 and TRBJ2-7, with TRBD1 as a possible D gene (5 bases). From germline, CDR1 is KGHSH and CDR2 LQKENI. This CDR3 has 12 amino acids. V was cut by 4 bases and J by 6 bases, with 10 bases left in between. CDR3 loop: CASSLRVREQYF. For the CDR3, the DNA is TGTGCCAGCTCACTCAGGGTCCGCGAGCAGTACTTC.

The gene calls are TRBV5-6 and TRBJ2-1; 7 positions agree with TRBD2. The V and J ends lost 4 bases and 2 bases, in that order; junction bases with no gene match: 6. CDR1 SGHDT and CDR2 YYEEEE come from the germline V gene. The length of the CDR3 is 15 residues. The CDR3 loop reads CASSLLATPYNEQFF. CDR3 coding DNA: TGTGCCAGCAGCCTACTAGCGACCCCCTACAATGAGCAGTTCTTC.

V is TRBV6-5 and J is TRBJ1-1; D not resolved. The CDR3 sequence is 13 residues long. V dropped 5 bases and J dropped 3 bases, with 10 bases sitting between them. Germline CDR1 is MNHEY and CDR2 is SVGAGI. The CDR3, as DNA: TGTGCCAGCAGTCACCGGGTATACACTGAAGCTTTCTTT. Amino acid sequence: CASSHRVYTEAFF.

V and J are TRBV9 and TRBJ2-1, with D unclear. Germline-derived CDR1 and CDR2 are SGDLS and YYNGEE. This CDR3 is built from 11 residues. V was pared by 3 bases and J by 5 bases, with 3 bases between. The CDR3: CASSADNEQFF. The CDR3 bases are TGTGCCAGCAGCGCCGACAATGAGCAGTTCTTC.

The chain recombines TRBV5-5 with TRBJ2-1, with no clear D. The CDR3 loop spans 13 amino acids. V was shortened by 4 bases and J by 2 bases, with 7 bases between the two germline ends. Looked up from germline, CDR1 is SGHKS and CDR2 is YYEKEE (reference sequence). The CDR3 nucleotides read TGTGCCAGCAGCCCCGCAGCCTACAATGAGCAGTTCTTC. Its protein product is CASSPAAYNEQFF. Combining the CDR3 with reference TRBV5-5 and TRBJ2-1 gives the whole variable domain DAGVTQSPTHLIKTRGQQVTLRCSPISGHKSVSWYQQVLGQGPQFIFQYYEKEERGRGNFPDRFSARQFPNYSSELNVNALLLGDSALYLCASSPAAYNEQFFGPGTRLTVL.

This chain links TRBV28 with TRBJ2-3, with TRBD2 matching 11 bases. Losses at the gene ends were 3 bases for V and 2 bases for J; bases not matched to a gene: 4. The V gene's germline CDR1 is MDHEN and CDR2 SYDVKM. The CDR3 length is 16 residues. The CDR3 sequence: CASSFSSGRVTDTQYF. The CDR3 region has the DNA TGTGCCAGCAGTTTCAGTAGCGGGAGGGTCACAGATACGCAGTATTTT.

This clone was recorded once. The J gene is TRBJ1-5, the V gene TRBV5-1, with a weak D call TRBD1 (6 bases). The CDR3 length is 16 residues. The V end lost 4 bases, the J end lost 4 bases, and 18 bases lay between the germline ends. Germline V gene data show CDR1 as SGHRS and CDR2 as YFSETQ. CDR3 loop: CASSRGGGQDNQPQHF. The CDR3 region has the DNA TGCGCCAGCAGCAGGGGTGGGGGACAAGATAATCAGCCCCAGCATTTT.

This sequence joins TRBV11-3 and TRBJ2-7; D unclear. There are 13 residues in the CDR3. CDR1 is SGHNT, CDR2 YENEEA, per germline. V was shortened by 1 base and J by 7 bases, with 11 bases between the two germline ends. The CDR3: CASSLAQQREQYF. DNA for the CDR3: TGTGCCAGCAGCTTAGCGCAACAGAGGGAGCAGTACTTC.

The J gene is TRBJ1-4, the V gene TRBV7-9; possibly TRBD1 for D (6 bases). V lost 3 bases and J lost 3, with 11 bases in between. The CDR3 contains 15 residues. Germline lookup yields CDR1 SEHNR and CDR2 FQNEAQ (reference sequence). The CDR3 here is CASSFGTNSNEKLFF. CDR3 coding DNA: TGTGCCAGCAGCTTCGGGACAAATTCTAATGAAAAACTGTTTTTT.

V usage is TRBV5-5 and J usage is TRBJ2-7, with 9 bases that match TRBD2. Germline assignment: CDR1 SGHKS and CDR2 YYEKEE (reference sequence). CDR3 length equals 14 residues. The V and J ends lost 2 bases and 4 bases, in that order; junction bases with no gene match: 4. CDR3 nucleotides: TGTGCCAGCAGCTTTGGACTAGCGAATTACGAGCAGTACTTC. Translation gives CASSFGLANYEQYF. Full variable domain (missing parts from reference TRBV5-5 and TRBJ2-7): DAGVTQSPTHLIKTRGQQVTLRCSPISGHKSVSWYQQVLGQGPQFIFQYYEKEERGRGNFPDRFSARQFPNYSSELNVNALLLGDSALYLCASSFGLANYEQYFGPGTRLTVT.

CDR3 in amino acids: CSARKQGGQFF. CDR3 DNA: TGCAGTGCTAGAAAACAGGGAGGGCAGTTCTTC. The chain employs TRBV20-1 and TRBJ2-1, with D tentatively TRBD1 or TRBD2 (6 bases each). V was trimmed by 2 bases and J by 12 bases, leaving 11 bases between them. From germline, CDR1 is DFQATT and CDR2 SNEGSKA (reference sequence). The CDR3 spans 11 residues.

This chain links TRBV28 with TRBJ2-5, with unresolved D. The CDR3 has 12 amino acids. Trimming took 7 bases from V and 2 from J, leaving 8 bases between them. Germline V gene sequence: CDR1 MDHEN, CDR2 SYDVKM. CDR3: CASTTPQETQYF. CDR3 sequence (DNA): TGTGCCAGCACGACTCCTCAAGAGACCCAGTACTTC.

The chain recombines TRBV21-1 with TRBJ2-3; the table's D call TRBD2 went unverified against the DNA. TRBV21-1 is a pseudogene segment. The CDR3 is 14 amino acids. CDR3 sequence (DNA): TGTGCCAGCATCCGGGGGGTAGTGGATGATACGCAGTATTTT. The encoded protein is CASIRGVVDDTQYF.

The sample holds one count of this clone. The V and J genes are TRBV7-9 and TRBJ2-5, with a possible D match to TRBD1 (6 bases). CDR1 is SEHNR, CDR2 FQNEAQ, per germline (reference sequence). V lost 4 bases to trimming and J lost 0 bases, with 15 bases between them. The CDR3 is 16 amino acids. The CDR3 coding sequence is TGTGCCAGCAGCTCAGCACAGGGTCCCTACCAAGAGACCCAGTACTTC. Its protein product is CASSSAQGPYQETQYF.

CDR3 sequence reads: CASSPHGGGGYTF. The CDR3, as DNA: TGTGCCAGCAGCCCCCACGGGGGAGGGGGCTACACCTTC. The gene calls are TRBV7-9 and TRBJ1-2; a possible D gene is TRBD1 (5 bases). V was shortened by 5 bases and J by 8 bases, with 15 bases between the two germline ends. The CDR3 contains 13 residues. Germline-derived CDR1 and CDR2 are SEHNR and FQNEAQ (reference sequence).

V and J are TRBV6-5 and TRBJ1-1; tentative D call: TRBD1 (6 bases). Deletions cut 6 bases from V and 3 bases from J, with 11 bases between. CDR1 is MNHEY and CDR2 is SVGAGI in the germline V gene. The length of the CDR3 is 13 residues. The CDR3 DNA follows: TGTGCCAGCAGCGAGGGGGGAGACACTGAAGCTTTCTTT. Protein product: CASSEGGDTEAFF.

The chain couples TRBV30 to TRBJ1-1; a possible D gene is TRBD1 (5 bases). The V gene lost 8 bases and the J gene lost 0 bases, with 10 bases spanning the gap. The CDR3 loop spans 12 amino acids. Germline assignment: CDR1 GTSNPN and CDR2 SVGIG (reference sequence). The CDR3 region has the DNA TGTGCCAGAACAGGAATGAACACTGAAGCTTTCTTT. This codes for CARTGMNTEAFF.

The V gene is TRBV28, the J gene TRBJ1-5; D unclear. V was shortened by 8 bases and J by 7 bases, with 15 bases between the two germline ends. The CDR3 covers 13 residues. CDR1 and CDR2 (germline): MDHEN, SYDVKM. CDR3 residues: CASGEGNPQPQHF. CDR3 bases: TGTGCCAGCGGGGAGGGCAATCCCCAGCCCCAGCATTTT. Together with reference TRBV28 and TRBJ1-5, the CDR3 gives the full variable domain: DVKVTQSSRYLVKRTGEKVFLECVQDMDHENMFWYRQDPGLGLRLIYFSYDVKMKEKGDIPEGYSVSREKKERFSLILESASTNQTSMYLCASGEGNPQPQHFGDGTRLSIL.

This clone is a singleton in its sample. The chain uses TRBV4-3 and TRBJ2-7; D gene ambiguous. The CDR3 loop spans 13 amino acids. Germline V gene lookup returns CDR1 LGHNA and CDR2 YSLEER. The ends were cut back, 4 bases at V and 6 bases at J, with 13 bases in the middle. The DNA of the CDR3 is TGCGCCAGCAGCCCCTCTACGCCCGGCGAGCAGTACTTC. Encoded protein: CASSPSTPGEQYF.

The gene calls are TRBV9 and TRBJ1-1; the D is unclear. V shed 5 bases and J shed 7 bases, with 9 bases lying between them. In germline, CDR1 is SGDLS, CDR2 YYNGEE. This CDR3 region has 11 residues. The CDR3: CASSPGVEAFF. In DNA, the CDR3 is TGTGCCAGCAGTCCCGGGGTTGAAGCTTTCTTT.

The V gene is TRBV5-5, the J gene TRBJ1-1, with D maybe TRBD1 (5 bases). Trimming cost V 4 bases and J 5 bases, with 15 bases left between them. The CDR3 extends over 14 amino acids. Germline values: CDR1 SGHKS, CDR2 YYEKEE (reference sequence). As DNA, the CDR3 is TGTGCCAGCAGCGCAGGGTGGTTCTTGACTGAAGCTTTCTTT. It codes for CASSAGWFLTEAFF.

The CDR3 sequence is CASSWGTGVSFF. In DNA, the CDR3 is TGCGCCAGCAGCTGGGGGACAGGGGTATCTTTCTTT. The chain employs TRBV5-1 and TRBJ1-1; 10 nucleotides align to TRBD1. The CDR3 extends over 12 amino acids. J lost 12 bases, V lost 3 bases, and 5 bases had no gene match. Germline V gives CDR1 SGHRS, CDR2 YFSETQ.

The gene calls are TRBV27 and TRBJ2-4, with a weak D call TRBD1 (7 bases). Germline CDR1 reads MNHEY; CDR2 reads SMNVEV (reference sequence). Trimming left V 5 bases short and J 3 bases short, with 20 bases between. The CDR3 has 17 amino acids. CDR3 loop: CASSPHRGTAGKNIQYF. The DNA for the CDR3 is TGTGCCAGCAGTCCACACCGCGGGACAGCCGGCAAAAACATTCAGTACTTC.